The 9 T cell receptor beta chains below all came from one sample that was sequenced in a study of Ad26.COV2.S vaccination and SARS-CoV-2 variants (dated by TCRdb to about 2021). Libraries came from the immunoSEQ multiplex PCR assay. TCRdb retrieved this table from immuneACCESS and kept in-frame rearrangements only. Not all clones are present; in checked studies, unresolved V genes account for under half, and no reason is known for the remainder. For this sample there are over 300,000 clones; roughly 80% appear just once. Of the sample, around 7% is held by the ten largest clones. This specimen's treatment or condition label, per the study, means: roughly 19 received Ad26.COV2.S at low or high dose, single or two shots; 5 received placebo; per-sample allocation not given. Repertoires of vaccine and placebo recipients were sequenced from samples taken on day 63 after the first injection. The sequencing used peripheral blood, collected in a trial of Ad26.COV2.S vaccine versus placebo. These receptor sequences come from a person between 18 and 59 years old who received the Ad26.COV2.S COVID-19 vaccine or a placebo.

The chain is built from TRBV11-2 and TRBJ2-1; D gene ambiguous. Germline CDR1 is SGHAT and CDR2 is FQNNGV. V shed 2 bases and J shed 2 bases, with 13 bases lying between them. The CDR3 spans 16 residues. The CDR3: CASSLSVGSTYNEQFF. The DNA for the CDR3 is TGTGCCAGCAGCTTAAGCGTCGGATCAACCTACAATGAGCAGTTCTTC.

The genes are TRBV11-2 and TRBJ2-7; TRBD2 agrees at 15 bases. The germline CDR1 and CDR2 sequences are SGHAT and FQNNGV. This CDR3 contains 18 residues. Trimming took 4 bases from V and 6 from J; bases not matched to a gene: 13. The CDR3 coding sequence is TGTGCCAGCAGCTCCCCGAGGCGGACTAGCGGGAGGGCTGGCGAGCAGTACTTC. This codes for CASSSPRRTSGRAGEQYF.

This clone was seen just once. This chain uses TRBV16 with TRBJ1-1; D gene unclear. The germline CDR1 and CDR2 sequences are KGHSY and FQNENV. The CDR3 covers 17 residues. The germline V and J ends were trimmed by 0 bases and 0 bases, with 14 bases remaining between them. The chain's CDR3 is CASSQSRQDPMNTEAFF. CDR3 coding DNA: TGTGCCAGCAGCCAATCTAGGCAGGACCCCATGAACACTGAAGCTTTCTTT.

This chain connects TRBV6-5 to TRBJ1-2; D unclear. CDR3 length: 15 residues. V was clipped by 3 bases and J by 2 bases, with 13 bases between them. Germline V lookup: CDR1 MNHEY, CDR2 SVGAGI. The chain's CDR3 is CASSYLTGRNYGYTF. CDR3 sequence (DNA): TGTGCCAGCAGTTATTTGACCGGCCGGAACTATGGCTACACCTTC.

The chain couples TRBV5-6 to TRBJ1-2; no reliable D call. The CDR3 is 16 amino acids. Looked up from germline, CDR1 is SGHDT and CDR2 is YYEEEE. V was pared by 2 bases and J by 4 bases, with 18 bases between. The CDR3 reads CASSFSTGAQSYGYTF. For the CDR3, the DNA is TGTGCCAGCAGCTTTAGTACGGGCGCCCAGTCCTATGGCTACACCTTC.

The rearrangement joins TRBV12-5 to TRBJ1-1, with a possible D match to TRBD1 (5 bases). Germline CDR1 LGHNT, CDR2 FRNRAP. V lost 4 bases, J lost 3 bases, and 9 bases lay in between. The CDR3 spans 13 residues. The CDR3 nucleotides read TGTGCTAGTGGTTCCCGGGGGGACACTGAAGCTTTCTTT. Its translation: CASGSRGDTEAFF.

The V and J genes are TRBV6-6 and TRBJ1-3; D might be TRBD1 (6 bases). Trimming took off 0 bases at V and 0 bases at J, with 9 bases between the two ends. The germline V gene has CDR1 MNHNY and CDR2 SVGAGI (reference sequence). The CDR3 covers 16 residues. For the CDR3, the DNA is TGTGCCAGCAGTTACTCAGGACAGAACTCTGGAAACACCATATATTTT. It translates to CASSYSGQNSGNTIYF.

The chain uses TRBV30 and TRBJ1-5, with 9 positions matching TRBD1. The length of the CDR3 is 14 residues. Germline lookup yields CDR1 GTSNPN and CDR2 SVGIG (reference sequence). V shed 1 base, J shed 11 bases, and the junction held 9 bases outside the gene matches. CDR3 amino acids: CAWSGGTGPEAQHF. The CDR3 DNA follows: TGTGCCTGGAGTGGGGGGACAGGGCCAGAGGCCCAGCATTTT. The whole variable domain, remainder taken from reference TRBV30 and TRBJ1-5, is SQTIHQWPATLVQPVGSPLSLECTVEGTSNPNLYWYRQAAGRGLQLLFYSVGIGQISSEVPQNLSASRPQDRQFILSSKKLLLSDSGFYLCAWSGGTGPEAQHFGDGTRLSIL.

The genes are TRBV6-5 and TRBJ1-5; the match to TRBD1 covers 7 bases. The CDR3 sequence is 13 residues long. Germline-derived CDR1 and CDR2 are MNHEY and SVGAGI. V was clipped by 6 bases and J by 11 bases; unmatched bases: 10. The CDR3: CASSRDSPRAQHF. The CDR3 nucleotides are TGTGCCAGCAGCAGGGACAGCCCCCGGGCCCAGCATTTT.